These 9 T cell receptor beta chains share one sample of origin, sequenced in a study of Ad26.COV2.S vaccination and SARS-CoV-2 variants. Treatment described: some 19 received Ad26.COV2.S at low or high dose, single or two shots; roughly 5 received placebo; per-sample allocation not given. On day 63 after the first injection, vaccine and placebo recipients gave samples. Assay used: immunoSEQ multiplex PCR; TCRdb lists only in-frame clones, some missing. The table records around 300,000 clones, 70% to 90% of them present only once. Material: peripheral blood, obtained in a trial of Ad26.COV2.S vaccine versus placebo. These receptors were obtained from a person between 18 and 65 years old who received the Ad26.COV2.S COVID-19 vaccine or a placebo.

The chain uses TRBV27 and TRBJ1-4; possibly TRBD1 for D (5 bases). The germline V and J ends were trimmed by 5 bases and 3 bases, with 19 bases remaining between them. The CDR3 runs to 17 residues. Germline lookup yields CDR1 MNHEY and CDR2 SMNVEV (reference sequence). The DNA of the CDR3 is TGTGCCAGCAGTCCGCGGGGCGCGGGTCGGGCTAATGAAAAACTGTTTTTT. Protein product: CASSPRGAGRANEKLFF.

The V and J genes are TRBV4-3 and TRBJ2-2, with D unclear. V was shortened by 0 bases and J by 1 base, with 3 bases between the two germline ends. CDR3 length: 14 amino acids. Per germline, CDR1 LGHNA and CDR2 YSLEER. The CDR3 is CASSQDMNTGELFF. In DNA form, the CDR3 reads TGCGCCAGCAGCCAAGATATGAACACCGGGGAGCTGTTTTTT.

The chain couples TRBV4-3 to TRBJ1-5; a possible D gene is TRBD1 (5 bases). This CDR3 has 16 residues. Germline values: CDR1 LGHNA, CDR2 YSLEER. Trimming pared 0 bases from V and 7 bases from J, leaving 16 bases between. The DNA of the CDR3 is TGCGCCAGCAGCCAAGATTGGCGGGGGACTGAGCAGCCCCAGCATTTT. As protein: CASSQDWRGTEQPQHF.

The chain couples TRBV7-3 to TRBJ2-3; TRBD2 aligns across 8 bases. The germline CDR1 and CDR2 sequences are SGHTA and FQGTGA. V dropped 1 base and J dropped 4; count of bases not matched to a gene: 22. The CDR3 loop spans 21 amino acids. The CDR3 nucleotides read TGTGCCAGCAGCTTAAATGGGGGGATTGCGGGAGGCCCCGTTGGTGCAGATACGCAGTATTTT. Its protein product is CASSLNGGIAGGPVGADTQYF. The entire variable domain, with the rest obtained from reference TRBV7-3 and TRBJ2-3, is as follows: GAGVSQTPSNKVTEKGKYVELRCDPISGHTALYWYRQSLGQGPEFLIYFQGTGAADDSGLPNDRFFAVRPEGSVSTLKIQRTERGDSAVYLCASSLNGGIAGGPVGADTQYFGPGTRLTVL.

Only one count was recorded for this clone. The V gene is TRBV19, the J gene TRBJ1-2; 7 positions match TRBD1. V was clipped by 3 bases and J by 6 bases; unmatched bases: 10. Germline V lookup: CDR1 LNHDA, CDR2 SQIVND (reference sequence). The CDR3 has 15 residues. CDR3 sequence reads: CASSIIEQGRDGYTF. CDR3 in DNA: TGTGCCAGTAGTATTATCGAACAGGGGAGGGATGGCTACACCTTC.

This chain links TRBV7-9 with TRBJ1-1; tentatively, D is TRBD1 (5 bases). The CDR3 contains 15 residues. The V end was cut by 1 base, the J end by 5 bases, with 14 bases between. The germline V gene encodes CDR1 SEHNR and CDR2 FQNEAQ (reference sequence). CDR3 in amino acids: CASSLGVQGTTEAFF. DNA of the CDR3: TGTGCCAGCAGCTTAGGTGTACAAGGGACTACTGAAGCTTTCTTT. Based on the CDR3 plus reference TRBV7-9 and TRBJ1-1, the full variable domain is DTGVSQNPRHKITKRGQNVTFRCDPISEHNRLYWYRQTLGQGPEFLTYFQNEAQLEKSRLLSDRFSAERPKGSFSTLEIQRTEQGDSAMYLCASSLGVQGTTEAFFGQGTRLTVV.

The rearrangement joins TRBV14 to TRBJ2-1, with D perhaps matching TRBD2 (5 bases). Germline CDR1 reads SGHDN; CDR2 reads FVKESK. V was trimmed by 2 bases and J by 6 bases, leaving 11 bases between them. CDR3 length: 14 amino acids. The CDR3 protein is CASSQFSGSNEQFF. CDR3 bases: TGTGCCAGCAGCCAATTTTCGGGGTCCAATGAGCAGTTCTTC.

The chain uses TRBV7-2 and TRBJ1-6, with 12 bases that match TRBD1. With 3 bases clipped from V and 10 bases from J, the junction kept 7 bases outside the gene matches. Germline V gene lookup returns CDR1 SGHTA and CDR2 FQGNSA. The CDR3 totals 16 residues. The CDR3 sequence is CASSLGTGGRGSPLHF. As DNA, the CDR3 is TGTGCCAGCAGCTTGGGGACAGGGGGCAGAGGATCACCCCTCCACTTT.

This chain joins TRBV12-3 or TRBV12-4 and TRBJ2-3; no clear D. V lost 5 bases and J 4 bases, leaving 7 bases between the germline ends. The CDR3 length is 12 residues. The CDR3 spells CASSPRPDTQYF. The CDR3 nucleotides read TGTGCCAGCAGTCCCAGACCAGATACGCAGTATTTT.